These 7 T cell receptor beta chains were all obtained from the same sample, sequenced in a study of blood T cell repertoires in COVID-19. The protocol was immunoSEQ multiplex PCR, while the TCRdb copy is restricted to in-frame clones and leaves out a portion. The sample records approximately 170,000 clones, 85% to 90% being singletons. What was sequenced was peripheral blood. These receptor sequences come from a woman aged 80 or over with COVID-19, enrolled during active disease.

V is TRBV7-2 and J is TRBJ2-5, with 9 bases matching TRBD2. Looked up from germline, CDR1 is SGHTA and CDR2 is FQGNSA. Trimming at V came to 1 base and at J to 3 bases, leaving 6 bases not matched to a gene. The CDR3 sequence is 16 residues long. CDR3 protein: CASSLERAGGKETQYF. In nucleotides, the CDR3 is TGTGCCAGCAGCTTAGAGCGAGCGGGAGGTAAAGAGACCCAGTACTTC.

The chain has TRBV5-1 and TRBJ2-5; weak D call: TRBD2 (6 bases). The CDR3 is 13 residues long. V was cut by 3 bases and J by 1 base, with 7 bases left in between. Per germline, CDR1 SGHRS and CDR2 YFSETQ. The CDR3 DNA is TGCGCCAGCAGCTCCGGGAGCCAAGAGACCCAGTACTTC. It codes for CASSSGSQETQYF.

The chain links TRBV2 to TRBJ1-1; 10 positions agree with TRBD1. There are 14 residues in the CDR3. Germline CDR1 and CDR2: SNHLY and FYNNEI. Trimming took 6 bases from V and 3 from J; bases not matched to a gene: 4. The CDR3 spells CASRSGTGDTEAFF. The CDR3 DNA follows: TGTGCCAGCAGGTCCGGGACAGGGGACACTGAAGCTTTCTTT. Using reference TRBV2 and TRBJ1-1 for the parts outside the CDR3, the full variable domain is EPEVTQTPSHQVTQMGQEVILRCVPISNHLYFYWYRQILGQKVEFLVSFYNNEISEKSEIFDDQFSVERPDGSNFTLKIRSTKLEDSAMYFCASRSGTGDTEAFFGQGTRLTVV.

This chain links TRBV27 with TRBJ2-7; 7 positions match TRBD2. V was clipped by 6 bases and J by 3 bases; unmatched bases: 14. CDR1 is MNHEY, CDR2 SMNVEV, per germline (reference sequence). This CDR3 spans 16 amino acids. CDR3 in amino acids: CASSERSSGIRYEQYF. DNA of the CDR3: TGTGCCAGCAGCGAGAGGTCCAGCGGGATACGCTACGAGCAGTACTTC.

The chain has TRBV4-2 and TRBJ1-2; tentative D call: TRBD1 (5 bases). Trimming pared 4 bases from V and 9 bases from J, leaving 15 bases between. The CDR3 is 13 residues long. From germline, CDR1 is LGHNA and CDR2 YNFKEQ. In nucleotides, the CDR3 is TGTGCCAGCAGCCCCGACAGTCTAGGCAGCTACACCTTC. It specifies CASSPDSLGSYTF.

This clone is a singleton in its sample. The chain employs TRBV19 and TRBJ2-7, with a possible D match to TRBD1 (5 bases). The V end lost 4 bases, the J end lost 7 bases, and 20 bases lay between the germline ends. The CDR3 has 15 residues. CDR1 is LNHDA and CDR2 is SQIVND in the germline V gene (reference sequence). Written as DNA, the CDR3 is TGTGCCAGTAGTACACTTCCGGACACTGTGGGGGAGCAGTACTTC. It encodes CASSTLPDTVGEQYF.

The V and J genes are TRBV27 and TRBJ1-3; maybe TRBD1 (6 bases). Trimming removed 2 bases from V and 0 bases from J, with 14 bases in between. Germline V gives CDR1 MNHEY, CDR2 SMNVEV (reference sequence). This CDR3 has 17 residues. The CDR3 sequence is CASSLTPGDLSGNTIYF. CDR3 bases: TGTGCCAGCAGTTTAACCCCAGGGGACCTCTCTGGAAACACCATATATTTT.